Below, 5 T cell receptor beta chains from the same sample are listed, as sequenced in a study of cytomegalovirus exposure and HLA in healthy donors. Primers included in the PCR were 60 Vbeta and 13 Jbeta primers. The protocol was immunoSEQ multiplex PCR, while the TCRdb copy is restricted to in-frame clones and leaves out a portion. The top ten clones hold under 2.5% of a sample with around 170,000 clones, 70% to 80% of them seen once. Sequenced input: PBMCs. Source of these receptors: a man aged 60 to 75 in good health and CMV-seronegative.

The chain carries TRBV7-8 and TRBJ1-1, with D unclear. V was cut by 3 bases and J by 0 bases, with 14 bases left in between. The CDR3 covers 16 residues. CDR1 SGHVS and CDR2 FQNEAQ come from the germline V gene. CDR3 nucleotide sequence: TGTGCCAGCAGCTTGACGGTGGAGCTCATGAACACTGAAGCTTTCTTT. Its translation: CASSLTVELMNTEAFF.

The chain joins TRBV19 to TRBJ2-1; TRBD2 matches at 10 bases. Germline CDR1 is LNHDA and CDR2 is SQIVND (reference sequence). Trimming removed 4 bases from V and 8 bases from J; junction bases left unmatched: 8. The CDR3 covers 15 residues. CDR3 region: CASSKRAGGIDEQFF. The CDR3, as DNA: TGTGCCAGTAGTAAGAGAGCGGGGGGGATAGATGAGCAGTTCTTC.

This rearrangement joins TRBV5-1 to TRBJ2-1; 11 nucleotides align to TRBD1. V shed 0 bases, J shed 7 bases, and the junction held 6 bases outside the gene matches. Germline values: CDR1 SGHRS, CDR2 YFSETQ. CDR3 length: 16 residues. CDR3 sequence: CASSLDVGTGGNEQFF. CDR3 coding DNA: TGCGCCAGCAGCTTGGACGTCGGGACAGGGGGGAATGAGCAGTTCTTC.

The chain links TRBV7-2 to TRBJ2-7; 12 nucleotides align to TRBD1. The CDR3 spans 14 residues. Per germline, CDR1 SGHTA and CDR2 FQGNSA. J gave up 4 bases and V 5 bases, and 3 bases lay outside the gene matches. The CDR3 here is CASSRDRGQYEQYF. In nucleotides, the CDR3 is TGTGCCAGCAGCCGGGACAGGGGGCAGTACGAGCAGTACTTC.

This clone was seen a handful of times. V usage is TRBV9 and J usage is TRBJ2-2; 7 positions agree with TRBD1. This CDR3 comprises 14 residues. Unmatched junction bases numbered 9, after V lost 3 bases and J lost 10 bases. Germline-derived CDR1 and CDR2 are SGDLS and YYNGEE. The CDR3 sequence: CASSDYTGDEELFF. The DNA for the CDR3 is TGTGCCAGCAGCGATTATACAGGGGATGAGGAGCTGTTTTTT.